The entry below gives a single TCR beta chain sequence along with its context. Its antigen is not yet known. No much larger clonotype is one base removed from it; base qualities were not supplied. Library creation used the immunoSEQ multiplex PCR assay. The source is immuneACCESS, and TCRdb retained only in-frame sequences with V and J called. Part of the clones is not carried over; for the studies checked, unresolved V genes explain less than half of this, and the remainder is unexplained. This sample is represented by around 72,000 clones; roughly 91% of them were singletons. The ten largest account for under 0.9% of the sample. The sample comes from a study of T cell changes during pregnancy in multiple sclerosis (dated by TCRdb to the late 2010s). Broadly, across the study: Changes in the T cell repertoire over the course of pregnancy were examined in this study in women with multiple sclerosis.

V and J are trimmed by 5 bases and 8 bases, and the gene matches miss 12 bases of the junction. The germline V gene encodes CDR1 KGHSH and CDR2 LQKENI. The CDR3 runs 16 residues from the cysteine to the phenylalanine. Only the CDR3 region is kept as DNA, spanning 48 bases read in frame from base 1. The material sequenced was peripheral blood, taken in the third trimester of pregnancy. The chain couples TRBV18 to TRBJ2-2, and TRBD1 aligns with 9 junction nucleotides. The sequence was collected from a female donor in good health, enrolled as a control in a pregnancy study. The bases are TGTGCCAGCTCATTAACCGCGGGACAGGGAACGGGGGAGCTGTTTTTT. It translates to CASSLTAGQGTGELFF.